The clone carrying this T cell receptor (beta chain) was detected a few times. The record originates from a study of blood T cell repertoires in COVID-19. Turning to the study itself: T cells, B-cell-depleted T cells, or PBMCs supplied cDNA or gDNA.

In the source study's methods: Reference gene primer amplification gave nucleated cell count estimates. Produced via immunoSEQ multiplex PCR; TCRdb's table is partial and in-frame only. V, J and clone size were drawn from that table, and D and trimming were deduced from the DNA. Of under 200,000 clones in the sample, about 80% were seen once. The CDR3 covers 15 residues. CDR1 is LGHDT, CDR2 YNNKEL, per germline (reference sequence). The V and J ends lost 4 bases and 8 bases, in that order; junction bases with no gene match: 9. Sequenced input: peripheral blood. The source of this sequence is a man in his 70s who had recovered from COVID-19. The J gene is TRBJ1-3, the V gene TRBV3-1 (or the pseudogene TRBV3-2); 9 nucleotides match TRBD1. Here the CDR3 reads CASSPRTGVRDTIYF. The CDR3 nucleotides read TGTGCCAGCAGCCCCCGGACAGGGGTTCGGGACACCATATATTTT.